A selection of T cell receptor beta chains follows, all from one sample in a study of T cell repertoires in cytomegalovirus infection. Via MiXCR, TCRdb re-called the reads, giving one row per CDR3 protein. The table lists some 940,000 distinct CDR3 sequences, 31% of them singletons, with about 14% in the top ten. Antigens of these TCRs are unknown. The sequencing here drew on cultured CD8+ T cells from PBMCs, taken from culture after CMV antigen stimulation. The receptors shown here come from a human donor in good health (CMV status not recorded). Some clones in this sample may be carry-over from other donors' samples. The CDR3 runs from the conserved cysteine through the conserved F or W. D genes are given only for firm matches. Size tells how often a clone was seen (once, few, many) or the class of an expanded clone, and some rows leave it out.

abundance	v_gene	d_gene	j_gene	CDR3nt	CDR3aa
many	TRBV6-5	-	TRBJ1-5	TGTGCCAGCATTTTCCTTCCAGGGTATAGCAATCAGCCCCAGCATTTT	CASIFLPGYSNQPQHF
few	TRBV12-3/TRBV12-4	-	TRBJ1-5	TGTGCCAGCAGTTTATCGGGGCGCTTGTGGCAGCCCCAGCATTTT	CASSLSGRLWQPQHF
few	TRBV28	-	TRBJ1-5	TGTGCCAGCAGTTTATGGCCAGGGCAACATCAGCCCCAGCATTTT	CASSLWPGQHQPQHF
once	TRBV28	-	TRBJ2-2	TGTGCCAGCAATCTAGGGACCGGGGAGCTGTTTTTT	CASNLGTGELFF
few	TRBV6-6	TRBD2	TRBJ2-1	TGTGCCAGCAGTCCTACCGGGACTAGCGGGGGGTATGAGCAGTTCTTC	CASSPTGTSGGYEQFF
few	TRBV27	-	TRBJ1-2	TGTGCCAGCAGTTCCGGGGGGGGTGCTGGCTACACCTTC	CASSSGGGAGYTF
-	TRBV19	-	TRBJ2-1	TGTGCCAGTAGTATAGATACCCTGGGGGGAATCCACAATGAGCAGTTCTTC	CASSIDTLGGIHNEQFF
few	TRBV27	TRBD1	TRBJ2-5	TGTGCCAGCACCCCTTCAATGACAGGGGGGAGAGAGACCCAGTACTTC	CASTPSMTGGRETQYF
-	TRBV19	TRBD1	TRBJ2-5	TGTGCCAGTAGGAGACGGGGACAGCAAGAGACCCAGTACTTC	CASRRRGQQETQYF
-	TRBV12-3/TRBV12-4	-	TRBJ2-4	TGTGCCAGCAGTTTTGGCTTTCCAAACATTCAGTACTTC	CASSFGFPNIQYF
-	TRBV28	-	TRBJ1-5	TGTGCCAGCTGCCCTGTGGGGGGCGGACAGCCCCAGCATTTT	CASCPVGGGQPQHF
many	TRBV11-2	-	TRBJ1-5	TGTGCCAGCAGCTTAGGCAGTTACAATCAGCCCCAGCATTTT	CASSLGSYNQPQHF
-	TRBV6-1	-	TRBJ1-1	TGTGCCAGCAGTGACGGCACGTCAGGCACTGAAGCTTTCTTT	CASSDGTSGTEAFF
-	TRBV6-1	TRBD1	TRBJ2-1	TGTGCCAGCAGTGAAGGGACAGGGCTTTACAATGAGCAGTTCTTC	CASSEGTGLYNEQFF
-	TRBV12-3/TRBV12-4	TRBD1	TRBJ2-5	TGTGCCAGCAGTGCCCCCAGACAGGGGGTGGGTGAGACCCAGTACTTC	CASSAPRQGVGETQYF
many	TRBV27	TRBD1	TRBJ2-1	TGTGCCAGCAGCTTAGACAGGGGGTCCTACAATGAGCAGTTCTTC	CASSLDRGSYNEQFF
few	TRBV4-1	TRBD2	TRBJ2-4	TGCGCCAGCAGCCGAGGACTAGCGGGGGAGAAAAACATTCAGTACTTC	CASSRGLAGEKNIQYF
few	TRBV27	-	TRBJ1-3	TGTGCCAGCAGCCTCGGGGTCGCTGGAAACACCATATATTTT	CASSLGVAGNTIYF
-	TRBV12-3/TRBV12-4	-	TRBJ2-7	TGTGCCAGCAGTCCAACCGGGACTCACTACGAGCAGTACTTC	CASSPTGTHYEQYF
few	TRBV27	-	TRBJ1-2	TGTGCCAGCAGTTTATCGGCTGACGGGACGGCCTATGGCTACACCTTC	CASSLSADGTAYGYTF
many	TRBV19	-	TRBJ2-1	TGTGCCAGTAGTATCGGGAGTACCTACAATGAGCAGTTCTTC	CASSIGSTYNEQFF
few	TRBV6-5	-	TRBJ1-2	TGTGCCAGCAGTTTCTCTACTCAGGGTTTCTATGGCTACACCTTC	CASSFSTQGFYGYTF
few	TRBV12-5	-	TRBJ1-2	TGTGCTAGTGGAAGAACAGGGTACGGCTACACCTTC	CASGRTGYGYTF
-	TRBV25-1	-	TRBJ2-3	TGTGCCAGCAGTGAATATATGGACTCCACAGATACGCAGTATTTT	CASSEYMDSTDTQYF
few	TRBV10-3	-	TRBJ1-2	TGTGCCATCAGTGATCGGTCTGGCTACACCTTC	CAISDRSGYTF
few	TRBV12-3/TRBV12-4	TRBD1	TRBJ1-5	TGTGCCAGCAGGAGGGACAGGCGGACTGGGCTCAATCAGCCCCAGCATTTT	CASRRDRRTGLNQPQHF
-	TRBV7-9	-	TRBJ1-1	TGTACCAGCAGTTCCCTGGACAGGAACACTGAAGCTTTCTTT	CTSSSLDRNTEAFF
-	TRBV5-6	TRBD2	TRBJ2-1	TGTGCCAGCACCCCCTCAGCGGGGGGCCAATATCCTACCAACAATGAGCAGTTCTTC	CASTPSAGGQYPTNNEQFF
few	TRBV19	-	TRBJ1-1	TGTGCCAGTCATTATAACCGACAGGCTATGAACACTGAAGCTTTCTTT	CASHYNRQAMNTEAFF
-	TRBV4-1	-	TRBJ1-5	TGCGCCAGCAGCCAAGAACAGGAGAATCAGCCCCAGCATTTT	CASSQEQENQPQHF
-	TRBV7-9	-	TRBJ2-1	TGTGCCAGCAGGGAGGACCCCGCGGGGTCCTACAATGAGCAGTTCTTC	CASREDPAGSYNEQFF
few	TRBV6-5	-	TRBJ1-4	TGTGCCAGCAGTTACCCAGGGGACGAAAAACTGTTTTTT	CASSYPGDEKLFF
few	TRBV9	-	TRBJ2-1	TGTGCCAGCAGCGTAGGGTCTAAAGAGCAGTTCTTC	CASSVGSKEQFF
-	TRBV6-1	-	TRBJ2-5	TGTGCCAGCAGTCCAGGGTTTGGAAAGACCCAGTACTTC	CASSPGFGKTQYF
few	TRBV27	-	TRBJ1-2	TGTGCCAGCAGTTTATTATCCTCAGGGGATAACTATGGCTACACCTTC	CASSLLSSGDNYGYTF
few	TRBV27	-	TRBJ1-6	TGTGCCAGCAGTCTCCAAGGGATTGAGAAACCACCCCTCCACTTT	CASSLQGIEKPPLHF
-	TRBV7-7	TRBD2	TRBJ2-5	TGTGCTAGCAGCTTAATGGCCCACGCGGGACTGGGCGGGGGGCTCCAAGAGACCCAGTACTTC	CASSLMAHAGLGGGLQETQYF
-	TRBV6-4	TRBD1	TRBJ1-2	TGTGCCAGCAGTGAACGGACAGGGAGCTTGGGACGCACCTATGGCTACACCTTC	CASSERTGSLGRTYGYTF
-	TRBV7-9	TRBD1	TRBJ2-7	TGTGCCAGCAGCTTAGCGGCGGACAGGGGGGCCTACGAGCAGTACTTC	CASSLAADRGAYEQYF
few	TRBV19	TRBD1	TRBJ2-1	TGTGCCAGTAGTATAGTAGGGGGCGATGAGCAGTTCTTC	CASSIVGGDEQFF
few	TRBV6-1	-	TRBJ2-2	TGTGCCAGCAGTGAAAGGGCCACAAACTACGCGAACACCGGGGAGCTGTTTTTT	CASSERATNYANTGELFF
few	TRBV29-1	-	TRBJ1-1	TGCAGCGTTGTTTTTCCCGGGACACTGAACACTGAAGCTTTCTTT	CSVVFPGTLNTEAFF
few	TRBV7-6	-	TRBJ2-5	TGTGCCAGCAGCGCGATGCCGGGGAGGGAGACCCAGTACTTC	CASSAMPGRETQYF
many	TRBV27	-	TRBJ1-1	TGTGCCAGCAGCTGGACAGCGAACACTGAAGCTTTCTTT	CASSWTANTEAFF
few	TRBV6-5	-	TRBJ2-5	TGTGCCAGCTTATCCACGTTAGCTAGCTGGGAGACCCAGTACTTC	CASLSTLASWETQYF
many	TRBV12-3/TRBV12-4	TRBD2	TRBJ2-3	TGTGCCAGCAGTGGACTAGCGGGAGGGGTTACAGATACGCAGTATTTT	CASSGLAGGVTDTQYF
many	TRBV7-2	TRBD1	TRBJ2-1	TGTGCCAGCAGCTTAGACAGGGGCGTCTCCTACAATGAGCAGTTCTTC	CASSLDRGVSYNEQFF
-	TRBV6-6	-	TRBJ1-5	TGTGTCACCACGACCCCAGGGTTTGGGCAGCCCCAGCATTTT	CVTTTPGFGQPQHF
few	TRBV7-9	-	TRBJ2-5	TGTGCCAGCAGCCTCCTATGGACAGTAGGGGCACAAGAGACCCAGTACTTC	CASSLLWTVGAQETQYF
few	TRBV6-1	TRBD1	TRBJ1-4	TGTGCCAGCAGTCCAAACAGGGGGGGAACTAATGAAAAACTGTTTTTT	CASSPNRGGTNEKLFF
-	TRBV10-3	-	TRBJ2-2	TGTGCCATCAGTGAGCATGAGGACTCAAGGGAGCTGTTTTTT	CAISEHEDSRELFF